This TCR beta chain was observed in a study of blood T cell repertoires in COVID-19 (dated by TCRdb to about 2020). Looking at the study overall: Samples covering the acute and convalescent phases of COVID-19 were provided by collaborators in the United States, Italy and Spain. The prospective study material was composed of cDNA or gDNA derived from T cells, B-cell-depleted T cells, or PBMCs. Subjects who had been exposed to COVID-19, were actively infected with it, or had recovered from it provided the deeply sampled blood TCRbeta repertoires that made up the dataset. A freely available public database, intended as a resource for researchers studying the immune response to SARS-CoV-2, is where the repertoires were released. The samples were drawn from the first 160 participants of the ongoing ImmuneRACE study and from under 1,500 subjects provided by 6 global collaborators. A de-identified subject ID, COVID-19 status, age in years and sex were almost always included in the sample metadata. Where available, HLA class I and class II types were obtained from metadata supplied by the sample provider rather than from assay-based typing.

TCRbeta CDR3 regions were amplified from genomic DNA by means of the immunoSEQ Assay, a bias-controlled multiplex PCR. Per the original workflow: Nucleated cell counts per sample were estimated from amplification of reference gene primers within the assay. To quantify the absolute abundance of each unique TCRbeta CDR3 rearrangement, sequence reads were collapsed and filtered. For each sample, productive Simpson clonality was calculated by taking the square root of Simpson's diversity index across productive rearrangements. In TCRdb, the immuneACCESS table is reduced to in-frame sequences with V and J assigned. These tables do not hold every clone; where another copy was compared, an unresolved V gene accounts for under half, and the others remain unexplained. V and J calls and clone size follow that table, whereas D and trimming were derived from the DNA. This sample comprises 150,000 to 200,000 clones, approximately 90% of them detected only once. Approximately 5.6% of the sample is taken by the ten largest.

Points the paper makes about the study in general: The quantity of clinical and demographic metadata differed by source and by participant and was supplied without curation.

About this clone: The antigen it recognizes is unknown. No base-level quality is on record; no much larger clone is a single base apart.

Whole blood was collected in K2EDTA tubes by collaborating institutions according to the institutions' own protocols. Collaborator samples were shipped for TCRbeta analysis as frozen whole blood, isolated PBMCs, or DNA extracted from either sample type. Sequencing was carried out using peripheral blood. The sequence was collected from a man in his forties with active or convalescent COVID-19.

The DNA reads as follows: TGTGCCAGTAGTATCGGATTGGACAGGAGGGTCAAGGGCACTGAAGCTTTCTTT. It is translated as CASSIGLDRRVKGTEAFF. The chain is assembled from TRBV19 and TRBJ1-1; a stretch of 7 junction bases matches TRBD1. Ends trimmed: V by 3 bases, J by 4 bases; bases unmatched to a gene: 17. Including the terminal cysteine and phenylalanine, the CDR3 comprises 18 residues. The kept DNA is CDR3 alone, 54 bases in frame from the first base. Via the germline V gene (reference sequence), CDR1 is LNHDA and CDR2 SQIVND.